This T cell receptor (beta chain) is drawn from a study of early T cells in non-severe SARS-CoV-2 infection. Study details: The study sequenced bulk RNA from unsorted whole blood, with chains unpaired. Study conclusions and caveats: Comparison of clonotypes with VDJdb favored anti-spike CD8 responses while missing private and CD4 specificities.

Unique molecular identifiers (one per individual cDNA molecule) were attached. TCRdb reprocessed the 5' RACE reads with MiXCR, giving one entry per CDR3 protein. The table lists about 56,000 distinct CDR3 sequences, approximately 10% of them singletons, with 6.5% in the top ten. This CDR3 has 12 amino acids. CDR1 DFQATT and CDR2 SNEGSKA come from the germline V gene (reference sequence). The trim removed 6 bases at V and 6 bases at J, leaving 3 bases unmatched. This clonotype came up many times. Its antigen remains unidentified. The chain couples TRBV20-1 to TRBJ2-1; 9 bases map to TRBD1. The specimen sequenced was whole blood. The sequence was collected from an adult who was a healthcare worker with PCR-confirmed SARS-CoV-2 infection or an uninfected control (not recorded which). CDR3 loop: CSAETGGNEQFF. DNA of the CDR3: TGCAGTGCGGAGACAGGGGGCAATGAGCAGTTCTTC.